In its sample, the clone carrying this T cell receptor (beta chain) was seen a few times. Its antigen is still unknown. This CDR3 is built from 15 residues. CDR1 and CDR2 from the germline V gene are MGHRA and YSYEKL. The ends were cut back, 1 base at V and 0 bases at J, with 7 bases in the middle. TCRdb re-derived calls from the 5' RACE reads in MiXCR, one entry per CDR3 protein. The sample has more than 120,000 distinct CDR3 sequences, 6% to 7% seen once. This sample was taken from a study of T-cell memory formation after mild COVID-19. Study-level results: Researchers found some responding clones in pre-infection memory, a sign that cross-reactive memory joined.

The V gene is TRBV4-1, the J gene TRBJ2-1; D gene unclear. Sequencing used PBMCs or a T cell subset sorted from them (not recorded which). This TCR derives from an adult woman who had mild COVID-19 (a few samples of this study predate the infection). Cell type and time point are not known. The CDR3 nucleotides read TGCGCCAGCAGCCAAGGGTTAGACTCCTACAATGAGCAGTTCTTC. It codes for CASSQGLDSYNEQFF.